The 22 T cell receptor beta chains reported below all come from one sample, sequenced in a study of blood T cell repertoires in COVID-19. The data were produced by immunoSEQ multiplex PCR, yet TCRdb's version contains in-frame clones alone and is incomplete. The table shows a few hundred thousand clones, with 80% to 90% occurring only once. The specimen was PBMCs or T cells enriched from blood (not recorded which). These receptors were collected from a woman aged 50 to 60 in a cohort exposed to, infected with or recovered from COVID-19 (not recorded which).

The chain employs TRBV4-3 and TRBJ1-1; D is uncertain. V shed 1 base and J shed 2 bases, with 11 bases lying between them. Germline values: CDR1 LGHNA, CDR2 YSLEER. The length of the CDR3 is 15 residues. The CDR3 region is CASSQGSGRNTEAFF. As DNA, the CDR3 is TGCGCCAGCAGCCAAGGATCGGGTAGAAACACTGAAGCTTTCTTT.

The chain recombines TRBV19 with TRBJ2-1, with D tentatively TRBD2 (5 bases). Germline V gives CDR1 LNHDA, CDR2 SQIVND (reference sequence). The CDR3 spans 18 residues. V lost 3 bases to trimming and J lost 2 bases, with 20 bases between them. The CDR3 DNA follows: TGTGCCAGTAGTATCCCCGGGCGGGCGGCTGACACCTACAATGAGCAGTTCTTC. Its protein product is CASSIPGRAADTYNEQFF.

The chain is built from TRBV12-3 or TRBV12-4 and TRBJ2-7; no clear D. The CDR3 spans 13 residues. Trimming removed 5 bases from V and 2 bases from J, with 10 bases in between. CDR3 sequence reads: CASSLDPAYEQYF. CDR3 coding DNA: TGTGCCAGCAGTCTAGACCCGGCCTACGAGCAGTACTTC.

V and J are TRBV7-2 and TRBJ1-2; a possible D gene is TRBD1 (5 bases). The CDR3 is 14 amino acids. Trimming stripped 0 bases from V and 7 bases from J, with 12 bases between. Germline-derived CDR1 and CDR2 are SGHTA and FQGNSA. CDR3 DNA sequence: TGTGCCAGCAGCTTAGCGCAGATGGGGGGTGGCTACACCTTC. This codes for CASSLAQMGGGYTF. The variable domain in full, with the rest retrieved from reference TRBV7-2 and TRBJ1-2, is GAGVSQSPSNKVTEKGKDVELRCDPISGHTALYWYRQSLGQGLEFLIYFQGNSAPDKSGLPSDRFSAERTGGSVSTLTIQRTQQEDSAVYLCASSLAQMGGGYTFGSGTRLTVV.

The CDR3 nucleotides read TGCGCCAGCAGCTTGGACAGTGACAATGAGCAGTTCTTC. Its protein product is CASSLDSDNEQFF. The chain couples TRBV5-1 to TRBJ2-1; D uncertain. The CDR3 extends over 13 amino acids. CDR1 is SGHRS, CDR2 YFSETQ, per germline. V lost 0 bases, J lost 5 bases, and 6 bases lay in between. Together with reference TRBV5-1 and TRBJ2-1, the CDR3 gives the full variable domain: KAGVTQTPRYLIKTRGQQVTLSCSPISGHRSVSWYQQTPGQGLQFLFEYFSETQRNKGNFPGRFSGRQFSNSRSEMNVSTLELGDSALYLCASSLDSDNEQFFGPGTRLTVL.

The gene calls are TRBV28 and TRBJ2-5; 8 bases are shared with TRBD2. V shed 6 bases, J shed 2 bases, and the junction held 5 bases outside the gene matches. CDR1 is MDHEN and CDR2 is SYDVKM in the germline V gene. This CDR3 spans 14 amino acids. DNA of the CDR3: TGTGCCAGCAGCCGAGCGGGGGCACAAGAGACCCAGTACTTC. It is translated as CASSRAGAQETQYF.

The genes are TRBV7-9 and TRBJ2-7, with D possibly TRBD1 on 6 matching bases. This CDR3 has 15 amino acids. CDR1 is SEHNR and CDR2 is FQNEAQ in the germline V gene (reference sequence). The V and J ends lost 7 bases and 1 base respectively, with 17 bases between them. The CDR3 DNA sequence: TGTGCCAGCACCCCCTTGGGGCAGGGGTCCTACGAGCAGTACTTC. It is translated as CASTPLGQGSYEQYF. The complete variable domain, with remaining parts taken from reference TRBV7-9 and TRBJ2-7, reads DTGVSQNPRHKITKRGQNVTFRCDPISEHNRLYWYRQTLGQGPEFLTYFQNEAQLEKSRLLSDRFSAERPKGSFSTLEIQRTEQGDSAMYLCASTPLGQGSYEQYFGPGTRLTVT.

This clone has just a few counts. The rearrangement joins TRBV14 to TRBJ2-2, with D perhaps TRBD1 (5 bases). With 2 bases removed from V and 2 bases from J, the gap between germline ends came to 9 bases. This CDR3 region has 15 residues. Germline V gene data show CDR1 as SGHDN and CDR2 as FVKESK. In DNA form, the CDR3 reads TGTGCCAGCAGCCAACTCAGGGAAAACACCGGGGAGCTGTTTTTT. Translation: CASSQLRENTGELFF.

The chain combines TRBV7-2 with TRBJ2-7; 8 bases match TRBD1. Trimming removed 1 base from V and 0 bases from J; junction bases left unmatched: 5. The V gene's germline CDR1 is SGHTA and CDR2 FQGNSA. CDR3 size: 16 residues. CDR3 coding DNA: TGTGCCAGCAGCTTAGTAGCGCAGGGGGCCTCCTACGAGCAGTACTTC. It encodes CASSLVAQGASYEQYF.

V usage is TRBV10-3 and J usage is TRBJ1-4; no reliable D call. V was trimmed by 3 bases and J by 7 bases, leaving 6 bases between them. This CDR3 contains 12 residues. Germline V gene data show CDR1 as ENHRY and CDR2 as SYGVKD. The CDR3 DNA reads TGTGCCATCAGTGAAGCAGGTGAAAAACTGTTTTTT. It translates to CAISEAGEKLFF.

The CDR3 is CASSTPGQPFYGYTF. The DNA of the CDR3 is TGCGCCAGCAGCACCCCGGGACAGCCTTTCTATGGCTACACCTTC. The chain recombines TRBV5-1 with TRBJ1-2; 7 bases fit TRBD1. V shed 4 bases and J 4 bases; nucleotides not matched to a gene: 10. The CDR3 covers 15 residues. Per germline, CDR1 SGHRS and CDR2 YFSETQ.

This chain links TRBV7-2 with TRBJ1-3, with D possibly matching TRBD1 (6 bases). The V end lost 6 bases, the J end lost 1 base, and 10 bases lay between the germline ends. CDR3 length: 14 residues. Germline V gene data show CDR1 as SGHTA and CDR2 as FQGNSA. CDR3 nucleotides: TGTGCCAGCAGTCCAACAGGGTCTGGAAACACCATATATTTT. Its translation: CASSPTGSGNTIYF.

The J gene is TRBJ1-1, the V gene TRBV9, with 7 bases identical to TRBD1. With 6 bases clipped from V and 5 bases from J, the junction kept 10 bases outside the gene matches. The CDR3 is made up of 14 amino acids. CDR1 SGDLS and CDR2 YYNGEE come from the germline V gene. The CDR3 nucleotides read TGTGCCAGCACCCCAGGGGGGTGGGGGACTGAAGCTTTCTTT. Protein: CASTPGGWGTEAFF.

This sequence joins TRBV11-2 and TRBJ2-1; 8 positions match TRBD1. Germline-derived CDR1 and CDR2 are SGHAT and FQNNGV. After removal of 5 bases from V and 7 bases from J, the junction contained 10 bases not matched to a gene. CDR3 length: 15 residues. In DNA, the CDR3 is TGTGCCAGCAGCCCCGGACAGGGAAATTGGAATGAGCAGTTCTTC. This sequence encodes CASSPGQGNWNEQFF.

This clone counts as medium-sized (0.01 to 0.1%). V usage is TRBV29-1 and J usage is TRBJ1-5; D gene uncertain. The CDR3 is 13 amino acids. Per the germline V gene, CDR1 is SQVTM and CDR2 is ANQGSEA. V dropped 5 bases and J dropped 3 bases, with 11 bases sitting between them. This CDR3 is CSVRDNFNQPQHF. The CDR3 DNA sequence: TGCAGCGTTCGAGACAATTTCAATCAGCCCCAGCATTTT.

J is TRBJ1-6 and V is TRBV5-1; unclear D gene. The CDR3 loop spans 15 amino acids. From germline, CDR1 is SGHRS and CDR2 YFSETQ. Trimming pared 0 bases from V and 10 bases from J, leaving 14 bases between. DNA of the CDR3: TGCGCCAGCAGCTTGGGACTCCCGGGTGGGTCACCCCTCCACTTT. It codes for CASSLGLPGGSPLHF.

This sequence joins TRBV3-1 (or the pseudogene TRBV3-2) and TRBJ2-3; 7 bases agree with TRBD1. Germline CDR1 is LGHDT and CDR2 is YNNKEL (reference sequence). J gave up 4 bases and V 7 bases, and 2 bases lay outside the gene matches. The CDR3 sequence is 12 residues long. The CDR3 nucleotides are TGTGCCAGCATAACAGGGGCAGATACGCAGTATTTT. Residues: CASITGADTQYF.

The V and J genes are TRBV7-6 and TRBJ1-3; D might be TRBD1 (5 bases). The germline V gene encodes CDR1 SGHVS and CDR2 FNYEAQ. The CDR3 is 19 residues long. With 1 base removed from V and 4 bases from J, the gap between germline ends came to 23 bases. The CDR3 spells CASSLENIIRATRGNTIYF. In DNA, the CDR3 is TGTGCCAGCAGCTTAGAGAATATTATCAGGGCAACCAGAGGAAACACCATATATTTT.

For the CDR3, the DNA is TGTGCCAGCTCACCAAGGTCAGGGACAGGGGGCGCCGGATATGGCTACACCTTC. It yields the protein CASSPRSGTGGAGYGYTF. The genes are TRBV18 and TRBJ1-2, with 12 bases matching TRBD1. With V trimmed by 2 bases and J by 5 bases, 12 bases remained unmatched. The CDR3 runs to 18 residues. Germline loops: CDR1 KGHSH, CDR2 LQKENI.

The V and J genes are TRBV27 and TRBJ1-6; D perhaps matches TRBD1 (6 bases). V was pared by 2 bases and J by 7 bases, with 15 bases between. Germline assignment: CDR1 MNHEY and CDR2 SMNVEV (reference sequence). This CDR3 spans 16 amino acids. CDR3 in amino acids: CASSLRTGSRNSPLHF. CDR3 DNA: TGTGCCAGCAGTTTAAGAACAGGGTCGCGAAATTCACCCCTCCACTTT.

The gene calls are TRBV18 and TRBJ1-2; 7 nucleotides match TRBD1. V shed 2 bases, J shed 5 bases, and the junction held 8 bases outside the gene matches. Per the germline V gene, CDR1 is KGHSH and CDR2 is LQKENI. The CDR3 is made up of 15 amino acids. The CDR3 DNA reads TGTGCCAGCTCACCATTCAGGGACAGCAAGTATGGCTACACCTTC. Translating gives CASSPFRDSKYGYTF.

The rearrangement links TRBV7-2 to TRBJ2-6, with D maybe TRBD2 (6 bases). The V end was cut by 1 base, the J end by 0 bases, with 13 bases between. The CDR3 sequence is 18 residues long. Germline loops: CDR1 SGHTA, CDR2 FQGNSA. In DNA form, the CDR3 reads TGTGCCAGCAGCTTAGGTTGGGGCGGGGCCTCTGGGGCCAACGTCCTGACTTTC. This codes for CASSLGWGGASGANVLTF.